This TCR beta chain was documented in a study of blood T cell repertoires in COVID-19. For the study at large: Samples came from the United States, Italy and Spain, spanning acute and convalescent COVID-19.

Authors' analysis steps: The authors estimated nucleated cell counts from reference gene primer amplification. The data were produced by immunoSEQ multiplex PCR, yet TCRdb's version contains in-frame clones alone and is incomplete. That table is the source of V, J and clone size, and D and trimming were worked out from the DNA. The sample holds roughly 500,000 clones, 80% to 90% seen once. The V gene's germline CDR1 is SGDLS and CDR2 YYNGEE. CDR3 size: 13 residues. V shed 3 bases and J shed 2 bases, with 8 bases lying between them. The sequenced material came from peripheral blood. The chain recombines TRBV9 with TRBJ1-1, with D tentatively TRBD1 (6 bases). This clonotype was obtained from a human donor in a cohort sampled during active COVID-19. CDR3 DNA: TGTGCCAGCAGCGGACAGGATAACACTGAAGCTTTCTTT. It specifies CASSGQDNTEAFF.